These T cell receptor beta chains were read from a single sample in a study of T cell repertoires in cytomegalovirus infection. TCRdb ran MiXCR on the reads and lists one entry per CDR3 protein. The sample lists nearly 650,000 distinct CDR3 sequences; approximately 24% were seen once. Sequencing used CD8+ T cells from PBMCs. Every receptor here comes from a human donor in good health (CMV status not recorded). Some clones in this sample may be carry-over from other donors' samples. The CDR3 runs from the conserved cysteine through the conserved F or W. D genes are given only for firm matches. A row's size may be missing; if present it is once, few, many or a size class.

V: TRBV6-2/TRBV6-3
D: -
J: TRBJ2-1
size: few
CDR3: CASSINEVGEQFF
DNA: TGTGCCAGCAGCATAAACGAGGTCGGTGAGCAGTTCTTC

V: TRBV2
D: -
J: TRBJ1-6
size: few
CDR3: CASLSGDGNSPLHF
DNA: TGTGCCAGCCTTTCGGGGGACGGGAATTCACCCCTCCACTTT

V: TRBV28
D: TRBD1
J: TRBJ1-3
size: few
CDR3: CASSLYQGASGNTIYF
DNA: TGTGCCAGCAGTTTATACCAGGGGGCAAGCGGAAACACCATATATTTT

V: TRBV29-1
D: -
J: TRBJ2-6
size: -
CDR3: CSVEGQLPGVLTF
DNA: TGCAGCGTCGAGGGACAACTCCCCGGCGTCCTGACTTTC

V: TRBV28
D: -
J: TRBJ2-6
size: -
CDR3: CASSPRGWANVLTF
DNA: TGTGCCAGCAGCCCCAGGGGCTGGGCCAACGTCCTGACTTTC

V: TRBV7-8
D: TRBD2
J: TRBJ2-5
size: -
CDR3: CASSLGASGVETQYF
DNA: TGTGCCAGCAGCTTAGGAGCTAGCGGGGTAGAGACCCAGTACTTC

V: TRBV4-1
D: -
J: TRBJ2-7
size: few
CDR3: CASSQSQIYSYEQYF
DNA: TGCGCCAGCAGCCAATCACAGATTTACTCCTACGAGCAGTACTTC

V: TRBV14
D: TRBD1
J: TRBJ1-4
size: few
CDR3: CASSQRNRGNEKLFF
DNA: TGTGCCAGCAGCCAAAGGAACAGGGGGAATGAAAAACTGTTTTTT

V: TRBV20-1
D: TRBD1
J: TRBJ2-2
size: -
CDR3: CSARGTGGRSTGELFF
DNA: TGCAGTGCTAGAGGGACAGGGGGCCGGTCCACCGGGGAGCTGTTTTTT

V: TRBV7-9
D: -
J: TRBJ2-5
size: many
CDR3: CASTRGLQETQYF
DNA: TGTGCCAGCACCCGGGGACTCCAAGAGACCCAGTACTTC

V: TRBV29-1
D: -
J: TRBJ2-5
size: few
CDR3: CCYGGLEETQYF
DNA: TGCTGTTACGGGGGGCTTGAGGAGACCCAGTACTTC

V: TRBV27
D: TRBD2
J: TRBJ2-7
size: -
CDR3: CASSTLTLTSGGGYEQYF
DNA: TGTGCCAGCAGCACCCTCACACTGACTAGCGGGGGTGGCTACGAGCAGTACTTC

V: TRBV7-9
D: -
J: TRBJ2-4
size: many
CDR3: CASSLIRFEGDTYPKNIQYF
DNA: TGTGCCAGCAGCTTAATCCGTTTCGAGGGAGACACCTATCCCAAAAACATTCAGTACTTC

V: TRBV6-6
D: -
J: TRBJ2-1
size: few
CDR3: CASSYGGAELYYNEQFF
DNA: TGTGCCAGCAGCTATGGGGGAGCGGAACTCTACTACAATGAGCAGTTCTTC

V: TRBV19
D: -
J: TRBJ2-6
size: -
CDR3: CASSIRGAGADVLTF
DNA: TGTGCCAGTAGTATCCGGGGAGCTGGGGCCGACGTCCTGACTTTC

V: TRBV20-1
D: -
J: TRBJ1-1
size: few
CDR3: CSAPRPNTEAFF
DNA: TGCAGTGCGCCCAGGCCGAACACTGAAGCTTTCTTT

V: TRBV14
D: -
J: TRBJ2-1
size: -
CDR3: CASSQAEGTWSSYNEQFF
DNA: TGTGCCAGCAGCCAAGCCGAAGGCACATGGAGCTCCTACAATGAGCAGTTCTTC

V: TRBV7-6
D: -
J: TRBJ1-1
size: many
CDR3: CASSLQGRNTEAFF
DNA: TGTGCCAGCAGCTTACAGGGGCGGAACACTGAAGCTTTCTTT

V: TRBV7-2
D: -
J: TRBJ1-5
size: many
CDR3: CASSATGNSNQPQHF
DNA: TGTGCCAGCAGCGCCACAGGGAATAGCAATCAGCCCCAGCATTTT

V: TRBV6-5
D: TRBD1
J: TRBJ2-5
size: -
CDR3: CASSSFGTAQGTQYF
DNA: TGTGCCAGCAGTTCATTTGGGACAGCTCAGGGGACCCAGTACTTC

V: TRBV28
D: -
J: TRBJ2-1
size: few
CDR3: CASSLIRTDEGWEVEQFF
DNA: TGTGCCAGCAGTTTAATACGGACAGATGAGGGTTGGGAAGTGGAGCAGTTCTTC

V: TRBV20-1
D: TRBD1
J: TRBJ1-1
size: few
CDR3: CSAFEDRANTEAFF
DNA: TGCAGTGCGTTCGAAGACAGGGCAAACACTGAAGCTTTCTTT

V: TRBV10-3
D: -
J: TRBJ2-1
size: -
CDR3: CAITGATGNEQFF
DNA: TGTGCCATCACCGGGGCTACGGGCAATGAGCAGTTCTTC

V: TRBV27
D: -
J: TRBJ2-5
size: many
CDR3: CASSLYGRKETQYF
DNA: TGTGCCAGCAGTTTATACGGCAGAAAAGAGACCCAGTACTTC

V: TRBV7-6
D: -
J: TRBJ1-3
size: -
CDR3: CASSLGDGQGNTIYF
DNA: TGTGCCAGCAGCTTAGGCGACGGCCAAGGAAACACCATATATTTT

V: TRBV19
D: TRBD2
J: TRBJ2-7
size: -
CDR3: CASSPRALAGSSYEQYF
DNA: TGTGCCAGTAGTCCCAGGGCACTAGCGGGGAGCTCCTACGAGCAGTACTTC

V: TRBV6-2/TRBV6-3
D: -
J: TRBJ2-5
size: -
CDR3: CASRLPGFQETQYF
DNA: TGTGCCAGCAGACTTCCGGGATTTCAAGAGACCCAGTACTTC

V: TRBV7-6
D: TRBD1
J: TRBJ1-5
size: many
CDR3: CASSNRGSNQPQHF
DNA: TGTGCCAGCAGTAACAGGGGAAGCAATCAGCCCCAGCATTTT

V: TRBV28
D: -
J: TRBJ1-2
size: many
CDR3: CASSSLAVGVSNYGYTF
DNA: TGTGCCAGCAGTTCCCTGGCAGTCGGGGTCTCCAACTATGGCTACACCTTC

V: TRBV6-5
D: -
J: TRBJ1-2
size: few
CDR3: CASSYLGEIGYGYTF
DNA: TGTGCCAGCAGTTACTTGGGGGAAATCGGCTATGGCTACACCTTC

V: TRBV7-2
D: TRBD2
J: TRBJ2-5
size: many
CDR3: CASSLAGLAAQETQYF
DNA: TGTGCCAGCAGCTTAGCAGGACTAGCGGCACAAGAGACCCAGTACTTC

V: TRBV7-9
D: -
J: TRBJ2-1
size: -
CDR3: CASSSAPRGLLDEQFF
DNA: TGTGCCAGCAGCTCCGCCCCGCGGGGCCTTCTCGATGAGCAGTTCTTC

V: TRBV7-2
D: -
J: TRBJ1-5
size: -
CDR3: CASSISGIGQPQHF
DNA: TGTGCCAGCAGCATCTCGGGGATCGGTCAGCCCCAGCATTTT

V: TRBV27
D: TRBD1
J: TRBJ2-7
size: many
CDR3: CASSGQGGGYEQYF
DNA: TGTGCCAGCAGTGGACAGGGCGGTGGGTACGAGCAGTACTTC

V: TRBV14
D: TRBD1
J: TRBJ2-1
size: many
CDR3: CASSQVGTGVYNEQFF
DNA: TGTGCCAGCAGCCAAGTGGGGACAGGGGTCTACAATGAGCAGTTCTTC

V: TRBV28
D: -
J: TRBJ2-5
size: few
CDR3: CASKRTLYQETQYF
DNA: TGTGCCAGTAAAAGGACACTATACCAAGAGACCCAGTACTTC

V: TRBV6-5
D: -
J: TRBJ2-3
size: -
CDR3: CASSYSSDGMGDNTDTQYF
DNA: TGTGCCAGCAGTTACTCGAGTGATGGTATGGGGGACAACACAGATACGCAGTATTTT

V: TRBV12-3/TRBV12-4
D: TRBD1
J: TRBJ2-1
size: -
CDR3: CASSYGTENNEQFF
DNA: TGTGCCAGCAGTTATGGGACAGAAAACAATGAGCAGTTCTTC

V: TRBV2
D: TRBD1
J: TRBJ1-6
size: -
CDR3: CASRDPGQEGSPLHF
DNA: TGTGCCAGCAGAGACCCGGGACAGGAAGGTTCACCCCTCCACTTT

V: TRBV6-6
D: -
J: TRBJ2-7
size: -
CDR3: CASSYPRQTYEQYF
DNA: TGTGCCAGCAGTTACCCGAGACAGACCTACGAGCAGTACTTC